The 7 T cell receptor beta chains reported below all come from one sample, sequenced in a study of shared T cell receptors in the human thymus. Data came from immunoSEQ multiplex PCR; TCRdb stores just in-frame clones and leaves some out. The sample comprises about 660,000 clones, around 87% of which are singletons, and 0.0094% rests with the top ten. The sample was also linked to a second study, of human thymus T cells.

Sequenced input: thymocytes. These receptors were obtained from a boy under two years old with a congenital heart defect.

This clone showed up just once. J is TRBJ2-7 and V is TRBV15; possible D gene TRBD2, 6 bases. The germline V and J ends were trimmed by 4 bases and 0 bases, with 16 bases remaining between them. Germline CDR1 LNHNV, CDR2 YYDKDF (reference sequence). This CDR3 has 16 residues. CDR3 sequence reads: CATSTTGLTSSYEQYF. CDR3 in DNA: TGTGCCACCAGCACTACCGGACTAACGAGCTCCTACGAGCAGTACTTC. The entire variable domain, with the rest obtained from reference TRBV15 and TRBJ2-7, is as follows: DAMVIQNPRYQVTQFGKPVTLSCSQTLNHNVMYWYQQKSSQAPKLLFHYYDKDFNNEADTPDNFQSRRPNTSFCFLDIRSPGLGDTAMYLCATSTTGLTSSYEQYFGPGTRLTVT.

CDR3 nucleotide sequence: TGTGCCACCAGCAGAGGGCAGGGAGGGGAGAACTCTGGAAACACCATATATTTT. Amino acid sequence: CATSRGQGGENSGNTIYF. The V and J genes are TRBV15 and TRBJ1-3; D is possibly TRBD1 (5 bases). Deletions cut 1 base from V and 0 bases from J, with 16 bases between. The CDR3 sequence is 18 residues long. The germline gives CDR1 LNHNV, CDR2 YYDKDF (reference sequence).

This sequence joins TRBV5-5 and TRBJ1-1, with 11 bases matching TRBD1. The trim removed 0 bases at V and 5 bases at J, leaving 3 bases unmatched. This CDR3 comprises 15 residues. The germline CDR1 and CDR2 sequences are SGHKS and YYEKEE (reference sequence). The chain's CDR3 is CASSLEDRGRTEAFF. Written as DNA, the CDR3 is TGTGCCAGCAGCTTGGAGGACAGGGGGCGGACTGAAGCTTTCTTT.

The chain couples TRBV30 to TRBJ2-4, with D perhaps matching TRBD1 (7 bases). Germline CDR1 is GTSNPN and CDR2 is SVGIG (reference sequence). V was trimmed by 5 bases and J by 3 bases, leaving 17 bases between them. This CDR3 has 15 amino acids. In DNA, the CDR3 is TGTGCCTGGGACACCAGGGGGGAAAGCAAAAACATTCAGTACTTC. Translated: CAWDTRGESKNIQYF.

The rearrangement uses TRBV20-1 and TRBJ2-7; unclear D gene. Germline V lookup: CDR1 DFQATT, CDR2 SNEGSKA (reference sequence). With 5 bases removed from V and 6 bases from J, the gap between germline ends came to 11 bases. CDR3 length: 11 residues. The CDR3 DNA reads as TGCAGTGCTCCGACGAGAGGCGAGCAGTACTTC. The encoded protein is CSAPTRGEQYF.

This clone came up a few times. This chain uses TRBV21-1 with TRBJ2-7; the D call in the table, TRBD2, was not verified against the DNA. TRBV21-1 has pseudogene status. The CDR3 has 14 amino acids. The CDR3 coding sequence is TGTGCCAGCACCCTTCGGACTAGATCCCACGAGCAGTACTTC. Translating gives CASTLRTRSHEQYF.

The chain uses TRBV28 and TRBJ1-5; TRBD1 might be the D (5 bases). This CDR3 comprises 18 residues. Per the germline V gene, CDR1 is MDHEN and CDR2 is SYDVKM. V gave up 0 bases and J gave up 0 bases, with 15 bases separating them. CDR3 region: CASSLCPGIQLSNQPQHF. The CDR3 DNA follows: TGTGCCAGCAGTTTATGCCCAGGGATACAGCTTAGCAATCAGCCCCAGCATTTT.